The 8 T cell receptor beta chains below all came from one sample that was sequenced in a study of T cell responses to AZD1222 COVID-19 vaccine. Some clones are missing from TCRdb's copy, which holds only in-frame ones; the method was immunoSEQ multiplex PCR. Of about 170,000 clones detected, just over 90% appear once; the ten largest clones hold about 4%. Sequencing was performed on peripheral blood, taken on day 0 of AZD1222 vaccination. Receptors were obtained from an adult in good health.

The chain is built from TRBV6-1 and TRBJ2-7, with D possibly being TRBD1 or TRBD2 (5 bases each). CDR3 length: 15 amino acids. Germline V CDR1 and CDR2: MNHNS, SASEGT. Trimming took 2 bases from V and 2 from J, leaving 13 bases between them. The CDR3 sequence: CASSELYMGAYEQYF. As DNA, the CDR3 is TGTGCCAGCAGTGAACTATACATGGGGGCCTACGAGCAGTACTTC.

The CDR3 bases are TGTGCCAGCAGCTTGGGCTGGACTGATGAGCAGTTCTTC. This gives the protein CASSLGWTDEQFF. The V call is TRBV5-4, the J call TRBJ2-1, with TRBD2 as a possible D gene (5 bases). The CDR3 is 13 residues long. Germline loops: CDR1 SGHNT, CDR2 YYREEE (reference sequence). With 0 bases removed from V and 8 bases from J, the gap between germline ends came to 9 bases.

The rearrangement uses TRBV6-5 and TRBJ1-3; unclear D gene. V was trimmed by 6 bases and J by 4 bases, leaving 10 bases between them. The germline V gene has CDR1 MNHEY and CDR2 SVGAGI. This CDR3 contains 13 residues. CDR3 nucleotide sequence: TGTGCCAGCAGCGACGAACAGGGAAACACCATATATTTT. This gives the protein CASSDEQGNTIYF.

With regard to this clone: This same CDR3 is encoded by further DNA sequences in the sample. CDR3 region: CASSLGGGNTIYF. CDR3 bases: TGTGCCAGCAGCTTGGGCGGTGGAAACACCATATATTTT. The V and J genes are TRBV5-5 and TRBJ1-3, with unresolved D. V dropped 0 bases and J dropped 3 bases, with 4 bases sitting between them. Germline V gene lookup returns CDR1 SGHKS and CDR2 YYEKEE (reference sequence). The CDR3 length is 13 residues.

The chain recombines TRBV3-1 (or the pseudogene TRBV3-2) with TRBJ2-7, with a weak D call TRBD2 (6 bases). This CDR3 has 12 amino acids. Germline-derived CDR1 and CDR2 are LGHDT and YNNKEL (reference sequence). V lost 5 bases and J 6 bases, leaving 11 bases between the germline ends. The CDR3 is CASSWDGSEQYF. The CDR3 DNA reads TGTGCCAGCAGCTGGGACGGGAGCGAGCAGTACTTC.

V usage is TRBV4-1 and J usage is TRBJ2-3; D is perhaps TRBD1 (6 bases). CDR1 and CDR2 (germline): MGHRA, YSYEKL. The V gene lost 1 base and the J gene lost 3 bases, with 17 bases spanning the gap. The length of the CDR3 is 17 residues. The CDR3 nucleotides read TGCGCCAGCAGCCAAGCTGTGAGAGGGGGTAGTACAGATACGCAGTATTTT. It specifies CASSQAVRGGSTDTQYF.

The V gene is TRBV6-5, the J gene TRBJ2-1, with D maybe TRBD1 (6 bases). The CDR3 is made up of 14 amino acids. Trimming removed 8 bases at V and 5 bases at J, with 16 bases between. CDR1 is MNHEY, CDR2 SVGAGI, per germline. CDR3 region: CASGRAGVDNEQFF. CDR3 DNA sequence: TGTGCCAGCGGAAGGGCAGGGGTAGACAATGAGCAGTTCTTC.

This chain joins TRBV5-5 and TRBJ1-4; the D is unclear. Germline lookup yields CDR1 SGHKS and CDR2 YYEKEE (reference sequence). The V and J ends lost 2 bases and 0 bases respectively, with 8 bases between them. The CDR3 has 15 amino acids. The CDR3 sequence: CASSLLGSTNEKLFF. The CDR3 DNA is TGTGCCAGCAGCTTACTGGGGTCAACTAATGAAAAACTGTTTTTT.